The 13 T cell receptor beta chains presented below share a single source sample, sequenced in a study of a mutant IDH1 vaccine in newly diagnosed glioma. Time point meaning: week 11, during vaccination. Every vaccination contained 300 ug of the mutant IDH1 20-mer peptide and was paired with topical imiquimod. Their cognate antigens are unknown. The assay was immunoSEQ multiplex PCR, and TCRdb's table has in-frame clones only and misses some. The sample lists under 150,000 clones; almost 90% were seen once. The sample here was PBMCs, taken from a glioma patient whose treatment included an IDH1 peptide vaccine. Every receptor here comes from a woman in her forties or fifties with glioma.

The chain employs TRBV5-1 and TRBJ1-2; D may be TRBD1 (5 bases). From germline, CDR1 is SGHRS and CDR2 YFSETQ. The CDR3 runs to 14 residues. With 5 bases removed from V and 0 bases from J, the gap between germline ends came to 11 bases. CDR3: CASSSQGANYGYTF. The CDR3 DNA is TGCGCCAGCAGTTCGCAGGGAGCTAACTATGGCTACACCTTC.

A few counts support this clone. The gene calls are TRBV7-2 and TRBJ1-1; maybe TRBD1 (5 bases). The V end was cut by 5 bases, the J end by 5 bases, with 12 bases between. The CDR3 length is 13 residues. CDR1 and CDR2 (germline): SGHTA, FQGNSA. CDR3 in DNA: TGTGCCAGCAGCCGTCCAGGGAATACTGAAGCTTTCTTT. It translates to CASSRPGNTEAFF.

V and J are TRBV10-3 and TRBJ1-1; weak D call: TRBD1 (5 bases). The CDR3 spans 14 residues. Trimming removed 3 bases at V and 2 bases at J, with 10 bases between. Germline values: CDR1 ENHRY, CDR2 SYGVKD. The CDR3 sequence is CAISDGGTNTEAFF. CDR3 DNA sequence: TGTGCCATCAGTGATGGAGGGACCAACACTGAAGCTTTCTTT.

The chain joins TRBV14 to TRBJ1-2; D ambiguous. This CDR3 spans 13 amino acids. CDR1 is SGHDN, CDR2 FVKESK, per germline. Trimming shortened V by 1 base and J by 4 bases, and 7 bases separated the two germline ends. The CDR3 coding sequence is TGTGCCAGCAGCCAAGGTCAGGCCTATGGCTACACCTTC. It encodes CASSQGQAYGYTF.

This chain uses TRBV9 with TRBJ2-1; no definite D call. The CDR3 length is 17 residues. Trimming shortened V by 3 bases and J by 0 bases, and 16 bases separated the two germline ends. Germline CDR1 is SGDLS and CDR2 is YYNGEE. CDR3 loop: CASSARSAASSYNEQFF. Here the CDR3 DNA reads TGTGCCAGCAGCGCTCGGTCCGCAGCCAGCTCCTACAATGAGCAGTTCTTC.

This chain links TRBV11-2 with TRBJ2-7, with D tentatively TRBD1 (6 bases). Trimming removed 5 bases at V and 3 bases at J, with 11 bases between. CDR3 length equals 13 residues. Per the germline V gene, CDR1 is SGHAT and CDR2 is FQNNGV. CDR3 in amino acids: CASSIGQIYEQYF. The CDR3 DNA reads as TGTGCCAGCAGCATCGGACAGATCTACGAGCAGTACTTC.

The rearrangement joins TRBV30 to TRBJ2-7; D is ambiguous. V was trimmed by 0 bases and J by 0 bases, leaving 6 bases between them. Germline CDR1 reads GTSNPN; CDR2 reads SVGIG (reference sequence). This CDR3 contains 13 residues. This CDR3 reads CAWSVSSSYEQYF. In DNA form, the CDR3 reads TGTGCCTGGAGTGTATCCAGCTCCTACGAGCAGTACTTC.

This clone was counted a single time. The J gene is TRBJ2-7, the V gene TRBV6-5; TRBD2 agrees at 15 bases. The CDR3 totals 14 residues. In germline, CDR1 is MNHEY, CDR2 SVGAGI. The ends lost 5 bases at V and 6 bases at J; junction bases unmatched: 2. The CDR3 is CASSRGLAGGEQYF. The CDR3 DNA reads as TGTGCCAGCAGTCGGGGACTAGCGGGAGGCGAGCAGTACTTC.

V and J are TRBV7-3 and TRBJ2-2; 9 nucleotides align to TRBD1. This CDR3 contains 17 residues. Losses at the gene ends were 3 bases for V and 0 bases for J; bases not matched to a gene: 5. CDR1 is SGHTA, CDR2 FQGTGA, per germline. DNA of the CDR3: TGTGCCAGCAGCTTCCGGGACAGGGCAGCGAACACCGGGGAGCTGTTTTTT. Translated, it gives CASSFRDRAANTGELFF.

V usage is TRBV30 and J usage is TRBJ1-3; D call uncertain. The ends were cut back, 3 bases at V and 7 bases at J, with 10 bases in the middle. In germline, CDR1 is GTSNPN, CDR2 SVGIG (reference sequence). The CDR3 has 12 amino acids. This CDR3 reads CAWRVAGNTIYF. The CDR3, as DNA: TGTGCCTGGAGGGTGGCCGGGAACACCATATATTTT.

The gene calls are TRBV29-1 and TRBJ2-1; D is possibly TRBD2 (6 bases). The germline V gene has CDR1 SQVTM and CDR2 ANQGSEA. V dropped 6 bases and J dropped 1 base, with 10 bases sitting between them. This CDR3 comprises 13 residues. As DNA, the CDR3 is TGCAGCGTCACAGGAGGGTCCTACAATGAGCAGTTCTTC. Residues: CSVTGGSYNEQFF.

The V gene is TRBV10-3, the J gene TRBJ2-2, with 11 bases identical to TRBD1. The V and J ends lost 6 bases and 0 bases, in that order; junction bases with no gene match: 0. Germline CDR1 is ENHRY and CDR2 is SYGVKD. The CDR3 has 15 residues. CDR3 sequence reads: CAIRGQGANTGELFF. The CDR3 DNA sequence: TGTGCCATCAGGGGACAGGGGGCGAACACCGGGGAGCTGTTTTTT.

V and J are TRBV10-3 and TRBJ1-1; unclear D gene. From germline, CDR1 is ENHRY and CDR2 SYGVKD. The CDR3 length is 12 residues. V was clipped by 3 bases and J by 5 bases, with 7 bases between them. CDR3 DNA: TGTGCCATCAGTGAACTCAAGACTGAAGCTTTCTTT. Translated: CAISELKTEAFF.